This TCR beta chain was captured by sequencing in a study of human T cells and chemical hapten exposure. Study context: Patients had diphenylcyclopropenone applied to the scalp weekly throughout the approximately 24-week study. Mostly female, the patients presented with alopecia areata, totalis or universalis.

Each CDR3 protein gets one entry after TCRdb re-called the RACE reads with MiXCR. The top ten clones hold around 1.7% of a sample with around 160,000 distinct CDR3 sequences, around 15% of them seen once. Regarding time point: patch test 1, 2 weeks after DPC sensitization. Treatment described: therapeutic diphenylcyclopropenone sensitization with weekly scalp DPC. Before extraction, the whole blood was not fractionated, and total RNA was taken from it. This clonotype was seen a handful of times. Its specificity is not known. Study-level findings and limits: Expanded TCRs grouped into significantly more large CDR3 similarity clusters than controls produced.

CDR3 length: 16 residues. CDR1 and CDR2 from the germline V gene are SEHNR and FQNEAQ (reference sequence). Trimming took off 6 bases at V and 2 bases at J, with 19 bases between the two ends. This TCR derives from a woman in her twenties or thirties with alopecia areata. Some clones in this sample may be carry-over from other donors' samples. The chain uses TRBV7-9 and TRBJ2-5, with D possibly called TRBD1 or TRBD2 (5 bases each). The material sequenced was whole blood, taken in connection with sensitization to the hapten diphenylcyclopropenone (DPC). CDR3 residues: CASSPRLRDPQETQYF. In nucleotides, the CDR3 is TGTGCCAGCAGTCCGAGACTCCGGGACCCACAAGAGACCCAGTACTTC.